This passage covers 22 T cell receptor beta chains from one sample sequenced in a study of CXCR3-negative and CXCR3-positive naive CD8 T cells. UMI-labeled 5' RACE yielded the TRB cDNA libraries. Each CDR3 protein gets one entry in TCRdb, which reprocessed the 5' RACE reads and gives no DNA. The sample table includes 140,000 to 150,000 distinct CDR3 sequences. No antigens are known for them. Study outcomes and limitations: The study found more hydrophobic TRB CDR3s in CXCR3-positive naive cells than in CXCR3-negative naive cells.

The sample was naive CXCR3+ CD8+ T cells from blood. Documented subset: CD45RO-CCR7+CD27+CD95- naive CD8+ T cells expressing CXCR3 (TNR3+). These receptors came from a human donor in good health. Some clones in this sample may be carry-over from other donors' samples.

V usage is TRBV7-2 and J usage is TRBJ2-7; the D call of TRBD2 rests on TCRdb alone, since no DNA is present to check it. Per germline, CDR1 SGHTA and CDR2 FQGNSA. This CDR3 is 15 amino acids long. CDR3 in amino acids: CASSSLWLAEYEQYF.

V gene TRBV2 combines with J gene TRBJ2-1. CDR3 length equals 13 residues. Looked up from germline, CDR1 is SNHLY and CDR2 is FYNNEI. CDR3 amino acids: CASSGFGDNEQFF.

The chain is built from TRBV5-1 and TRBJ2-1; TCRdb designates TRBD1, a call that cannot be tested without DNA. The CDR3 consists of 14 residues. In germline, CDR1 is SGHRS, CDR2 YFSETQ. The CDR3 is CASTSLDSLDEQFF.

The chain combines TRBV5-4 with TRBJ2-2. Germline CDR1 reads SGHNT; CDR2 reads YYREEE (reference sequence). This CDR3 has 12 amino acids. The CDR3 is CASSLYGGELFF.

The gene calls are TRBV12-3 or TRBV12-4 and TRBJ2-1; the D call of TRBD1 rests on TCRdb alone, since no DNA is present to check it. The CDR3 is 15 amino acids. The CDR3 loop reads CASSFGQGSYNEQFF.

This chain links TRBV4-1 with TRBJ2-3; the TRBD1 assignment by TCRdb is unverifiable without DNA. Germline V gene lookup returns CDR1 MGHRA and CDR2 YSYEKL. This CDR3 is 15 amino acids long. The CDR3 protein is CASSQGTRGADTQYF.

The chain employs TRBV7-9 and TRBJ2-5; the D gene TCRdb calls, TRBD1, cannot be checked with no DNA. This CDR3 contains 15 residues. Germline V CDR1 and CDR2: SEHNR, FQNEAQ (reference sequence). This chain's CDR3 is CASSPGTFGLETQYF.

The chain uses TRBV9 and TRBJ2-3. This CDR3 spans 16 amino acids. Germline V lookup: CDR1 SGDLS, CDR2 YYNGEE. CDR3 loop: CASSVVTGANTDTQYF.

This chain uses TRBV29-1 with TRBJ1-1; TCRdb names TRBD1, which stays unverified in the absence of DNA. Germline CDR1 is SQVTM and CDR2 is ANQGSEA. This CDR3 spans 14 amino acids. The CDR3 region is CSVEKEGTNTEAFF.

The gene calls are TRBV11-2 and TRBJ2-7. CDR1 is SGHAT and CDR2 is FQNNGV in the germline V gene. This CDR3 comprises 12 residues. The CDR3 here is CASSSGTYEQYF.

CDR3 residues: CSVWTGVYSGANVLTF. This chain connects TRBV29-1 to TRBJ2-6; with no DNA, the TCRdb D assignment of TRBD1 cannot be verified. Germline values: CDR1 SQVTM, CDR2 ANQGSEA. The CDR3 spans 16 residues.

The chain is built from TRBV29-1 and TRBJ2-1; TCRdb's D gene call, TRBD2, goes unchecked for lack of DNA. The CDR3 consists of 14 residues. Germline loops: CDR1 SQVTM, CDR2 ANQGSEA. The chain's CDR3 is CSVEAGVREGEQFF.

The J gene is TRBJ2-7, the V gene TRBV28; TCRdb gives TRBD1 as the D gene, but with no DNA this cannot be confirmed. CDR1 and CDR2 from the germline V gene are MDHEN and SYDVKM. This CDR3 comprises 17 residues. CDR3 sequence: CASSPIQTGGRGYEQYF.

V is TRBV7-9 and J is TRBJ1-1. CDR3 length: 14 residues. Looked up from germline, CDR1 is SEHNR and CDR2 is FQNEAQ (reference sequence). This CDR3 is CASSLQDGNTEAFF.

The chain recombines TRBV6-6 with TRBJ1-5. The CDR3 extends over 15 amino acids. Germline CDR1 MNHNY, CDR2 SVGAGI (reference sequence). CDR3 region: CASSHLTYSNQPQHF.

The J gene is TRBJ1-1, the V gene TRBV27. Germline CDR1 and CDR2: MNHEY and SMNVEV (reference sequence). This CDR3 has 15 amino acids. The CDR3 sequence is CASSLLGFMNTEAFF.

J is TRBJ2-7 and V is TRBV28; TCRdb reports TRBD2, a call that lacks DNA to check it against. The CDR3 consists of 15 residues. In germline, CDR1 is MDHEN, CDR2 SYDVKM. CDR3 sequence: CASSWETSGAYEQYF.

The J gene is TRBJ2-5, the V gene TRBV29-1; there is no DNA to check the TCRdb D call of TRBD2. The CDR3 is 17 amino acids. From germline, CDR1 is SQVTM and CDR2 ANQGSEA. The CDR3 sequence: CSVEDPGLAGGGETQYF.

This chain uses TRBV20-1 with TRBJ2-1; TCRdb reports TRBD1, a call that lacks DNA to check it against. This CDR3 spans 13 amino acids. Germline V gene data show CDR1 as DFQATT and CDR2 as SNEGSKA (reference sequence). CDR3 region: CSAGRASDNEQFF.

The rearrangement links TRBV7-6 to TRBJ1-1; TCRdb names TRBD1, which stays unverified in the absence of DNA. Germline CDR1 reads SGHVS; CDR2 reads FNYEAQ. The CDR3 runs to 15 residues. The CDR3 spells CASSQEAQMNTEAFF.

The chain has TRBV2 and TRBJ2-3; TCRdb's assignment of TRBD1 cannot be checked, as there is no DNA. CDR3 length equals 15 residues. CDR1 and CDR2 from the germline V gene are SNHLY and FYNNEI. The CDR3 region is CASKEAPGLPDTQYF.

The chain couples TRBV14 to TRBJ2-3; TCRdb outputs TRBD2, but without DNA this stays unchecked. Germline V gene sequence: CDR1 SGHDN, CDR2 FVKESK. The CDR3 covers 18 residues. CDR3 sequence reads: CASSQTPLAGPMTDTQYF.